This TCR beta chain stems from a study of CD8 T cells in ankylosing spondylitis (TCRdb year 2017). Background on the whole study: The study set out to find disease-linked TCR variants by profiling T cell receptor beta repertoires in ankylosing spondylitis patients and healthy donors. Samples of peripheral blood were taken, and for ankylosing spondylitis patients, synovial fluid was collected as well. The full study cohort comprised around 25 ankylosing spondylitis patients and some 110 healthy donors. Points the paper makes about the study in general: According to the report, matched synovial fluid samples from ankylosing spondylitis patients were significantly enriched for the disease-linked clones. Blood from ankylosing spondylitis patients appeared to be characterized by a TCR beta motif made up of 8 or 9 highly homologous amino acid variants. Some motif variants were previously reported in synovial fluid and blood of reactive arthritis patients, suggesting common disease-initiation mechanisms. The disease-linked clones showed a CD8+ phenotype and occurred at relatively low frequencies in peripheral blood.

Sequenced using an Illumina HiSeq 2500. TCR beta libraries were prepared by quantitative 5'-RACE with molecular barcodes. Regarding the original processing steps: A new computational method based on a probabilistic model of VDJ rearrangement was used to identify disease-linked TCR variants. The public reads were reanalyzed by TCRdb: fastp trimming at Q25, MiXCR alignment, in-frame beta chains only. Rows are unified per CDR3 protein, each entry keeping the most common DNA and genes. None of the V and J calls come from the authors' own analysis; TCRdb made them. The sample profile shows more than 250,000 distinct CDR3 sequences; approximately 10% of them were found once. About a tenth of the sample belongs to the ten largest clones. This clonotype appeared a few times. The target of this receptor is not known. No base-level quality is on record; no much larger clone is a single base apart. Sequencing used blood, either unsorted or a sorted T cell fraction (not recorded which). This TCR derives from a female donor with ankylosing spondylitis or in good health (not recorded which).

The CDR3 in this case is CASTRSGQQDNVLTF. Here is the DNA: TGTGCCAGCACCCGATCCGGACAGCAAGACAACGTCCTGACTTTC. The sequence links TRBV7-8 to TRBJ2-6, with TRBD1 tentatively as D gene (6 bases match). V loses 7 bases, J loses 9 bases, and the germline ends lie 19 bases apart. CDR1 and CDR2, per the germline V gene, are SGHVS and FQNEAQ. The CDR3, from cysteine to phenylalanine, totals 15 residues. Only the CDR3 portion is preserved as DNA: 45 bases, with reading frame beginning at the first base.